This entry lists 24 T cell receptor beta chains sequenced from one sample in a study of T cell responses to AZD1222 COVID-19 vaccine. Using immunoSEQ multiplex PCR, the repertoire was profiled, and TCRdb retains in-frame clones only, with some absent. Of some 100,000 clones in the sample, around 87% were seen once. The specimen was peripheral blood, collected 28 days after the second AZD1222 dose. The receptors here all came from an adult who received the AZD1222 COVID-19 vaccine.

V usage is TRBV18 and J usage is TRBJ2-1, with TRBD1 identical over 7 bases. With V trimmed by 4 bases and J by 1 base, 10 bases remained unmatched. Germline CDR1 is KGHSH and CDR2 is LQKENI. This CDR3 has 17 amino acids. DNA of the CDR3: TGTGCCAGCTCACTGAACAGGGGTGAGATATCCTACAATGAGCAGTTCTTC. Its translation is CASSLNRGEISYNEQFF.

This clone was detected once. The chain uses TRBV19 and TRBJ1-2; no firm D call. Looked up from germline, CDR1 is LNHDA and CDR2 is SQIVND (reference sequence). The CDR3 has 14 amino acids. The V gene lost 6 bases and the J gene lost 7 bases, with 18 bases spanning the gap. CDR3 bases: TGTGCCAGTAGCCCTAGGACGGATCGAAGTGGCTACACCTTC. Translation: CASSPRTDRSGYTF.

The chain employs TRBV6-7 and TRBJ1-1; D gene unclear. TRBV6-7 is given ORF status, its function remaining uncertain. This CDR3 region has 14 residues. V dropped 4 bases and J dropped 0 bases, with 9 bases sitting between them. CDR3 in amino acids: CASSLIPLNTEAFF. Written as DNA, the CDR3 is TGTGCCAGCAGTTTAATACCTTTGAACACTGAAGCTTTCTTT.

This clone was counted once. This chain connects TRBV7-2 to TRBJ2-1; TRBD2 matches at 12 bases. Germline V lookup: CDR1 SGHTA, CDR2 FQGNSA. The CDR3 length is 15 residues. V was clipped by 5 bases and J by 9 bases; unmatched bases: 8. In DNA, the CDR3 is TGTGCCAGCAGCCGGGAGGCTAGCGGGGGGGCTGAGCAGTTCTTC. This sequence encodes CASSREASGGAEQFF.

This clone has more than one count but fewer than ten. The J gene is TRBJ1-1, the V gene TRBV9; 7 nucleotides agree with TRBD1. Germline V lookup: CDR1 SGDLS, CDR2 YYNGEE. This CDR3 has 13 amino acids. J was trimmed by 7 bases and V by 3 bases; bases with no gene match: 6. CDR3 DNA: TGTGCCAGCAGCGCTACAGGGGCGGGTGAAGCTTTCTTT. Translated, it gives CASSATGAGEAFF.

The rearrangement uses TRBV6-5 and TRBJ2-5; the D gene is possibly TRBD2 (6 bases). Germline CDR1 is MNHEY and CDR2 is SVGAGI. The V and J ends lost 4 bases and 7 bases respectively, with 13 bases between them. The CDR3 runs 13 residues. The CDR3 loop is CASSWGDLGTQYF. The CDR3 DNA sequence: TGTGCCAGCAGTTGGGGGGACCTTGGGACCCAGTACTTC.

The chain employs TRBV3-1 (or the pseudogene TRBV3-2) and TRBJ2-7, with 15 positions matching TRBD2. The CDR3 spans 18 residues. CDR1 is LGHDT and CDR2 is YNNKEL in the germline V gene (reference sequence). Germline trimming cut 5 bases from V and 0 bases from J; bases unmatched to any gene: 8. CDR3 coding DNA: TGTGCCAGCAGCACACCCGGGACTAGCGGGGGGAGCTCCTACGAGCAGTACTTC. As protein: CASSTPGTSGGSSYEQYF.

This clone was counted a single time. The chain links TRBV4-1 to TRBJ2-7; 9 positions agree with TRBD1. The CDR3 has 15 amino acids. The V and J ends lost 6 bases and 4 bases, in that order; junction bases with no gene match: 10. The germline gives CDR1 MGHRA, CDR2 YSYEKL. This CDR3 reads CASSQKGTGRYEQYF. The DNA of the CDR3 is TGCGCCAGCAGTCAAAAGGGGACAGGGCGGTACGAGCAGTACTTC.

This clone has just one count. This chain connects TRBV28 to TRBJ2-7, with D perhaps matching TRBD1 or TRBD2 (5 bases each). The V gene's germline CDR1 is MDHEN and CDR2 SYDVKM. The V end lost 5 bases, the J end lost 2 bases, and 13 bases lay between the germline ends. This CDR3 spans 14 amino acids. The CDR3 region is CASSPTGAAYEQYF. The CDR3 coding sequence is TGTGCCAGCAGTCCCACCGGGGCCGCCTACGAGCAGTACTTC.

The chain carries TRBV12-3 or TRBV12-4 and TRBJ2-7; D is unresolved. This CDR3 is 12 amino acids long. Trimming cost V 2 bases and J 4 bases, with 6 bases left between them. CDR3 residues: CASSLKGYEQYF. The CDR3 bases are TGTGCCAGCAGTTTAAAAGGGTACGAGCAGTACTTC.

The chain employs TRBV3-1 (or the pseudogene TRBV3-2) and TRBJ2-1; D is perhaps TRBD1 (6 bases). The CDR3 sequence is 15 residues long. The V and J ends lost 3 bases and 5 bases respectively, with 14 bases between them. Germline assignment: CDR1 LGHDT and CDR2 YNNKEL (reference sequence). The CDR3 sequence: CASSHGQTPDNEQFF. For the CDR3, the DNA is TGTGCCAGCAGCCACGGACAGACACCCGACAATGAGCAGTTCTTC.

The chain recombines TRBV30 with TRBJ1-5, with D possibly being TRBD1 (5 bases). V lost 2 bases, J lost 9 bases, and 14 bases lay in between. Germline V gives CDR1 GTSNPN, CDR2 SVGIG (reference sequence). This CDR3 contains 13 residues. This CDR3 is CAWSKQGAGPQHF. Written as DNA, the CDR3 is TGTGCCTGGAGTAAGCAGGGTGCAGGGCCCCAGCATTTT. The full variable domain, its missing parts supplied by reference TRBV30 and TRBJ1-5, is SQTIHQWPATLVQPVGSPLSLECTVEGTSNPNLYWYRQAAGRGLQLLFYSVGIGQISSEVPQNLSASRPQDRQFILSSKKLLLSDSGFYLCAWSKQGAGPQHFGDGTRLSIL.

The chain is built from TRBV7-9 and TRBJ1-2; D is unclear. V was cut by 1 base and J by 8 bases, with 14 bases left in between. Germline-derived CDR1 and CDR2 are SEHNR and FQNEAQ (reference sequence). The CDR3 totals 14 residues. CDR3 protein: CASSLGPLLGGYTF. The DNA for the CDR3 is TGTGCCAGCAGCTTAGGTCCCCTCCTGGGAGGCTACACCTTC.

A single count supports this clone. This sequence joins TRBV23-1 and TRBJ2-3; 7 nucleotides agree with TRBD1. TRBV23-1 is given ORF status, its function remaining uncertain. The J segment lost 0 bases and the V segment lost 9 bases, leaving 18 bases of the junction unmatched. This CDR3 is 18 amino acids long. The CDR3, as DNA: TGCGCCAGTACTCACCGGGACAGATATTATACTAGCACAGATACGCAGTATTTT. Translated: CASTHRDRYYTSTDTQYF.

The rearrangement links TRBV28 to TRBJ1-3; a weak D match, TRBD1 (6 bases). The CDR3 contains 15 residues. Trimming shortened V by 6 bases and J by 2 bases, and 14 bases separated the two germline ends. Germline CDR1 is MDHEN and CDR2 is SYDVKM. Written as DNA, the CDR3 is TGTGCCAGCAGCCAACAGGGTCCCACTGGAAACACCATATATTTT. Translated: CASSQQGPTGNTIYF.

The CDR3 bases are TGTGCCAGCAGCTTGGTGACTGCCAGGGTCGACAATGAGCAGTTCTTC. This sequence encodes CASSLVTARVDNEQFF. This chain links TRBV5-6 with TRBJ2-1; TRBD1 might be the D (5 bases). V gave up 0 bases and J gave up 5 bases, with 15 bases separating them. The CDR3 is 16 residues long. Germline assignment: CDR1 SGHDT and CDR2 YYEEEE.

The chain recombines TRBV4-1 with TRBJ2-7; 9 nucleotides align to TRBD1. The CDR3 totals 14 residues. Germline CDR1 and CDR2: MGHRA and YSYEKL. V lost 2 bases, J lost 6 bases, and 5 bases stayed unmatched. DNA for the CDR3: TGCGCCAGCAGCCAACCGGGACAGGGTGGCGAGCAGTACTTC. Its translation is CASSQPGQGGEQYF.

In its sample, this clone was seen once. The genes are TRBV11-2 and TRBJ1-4; no firm D call. CDR3 size: 12 residues. The V gene's germline CDR1 is SGHAT and CDR2 FQNNGV. V shed 1 base and J shed 7 bases, with 4 bases lying between them. CDR3 region: CASSLGSEKLFF. CDR3 in DNA: TGTGCCAGCAGCTTAGGGAGTGAAAAACTGTTTTTT.

The chain links TRBV5-1 to TRBJ1-1; D possibly corresponds to TRBD1 (5 bases). The CDR3 spans 14 residues. V lost 0 bases, J lost 1 base, and 7 bases lay in between. CDR1 SGHRS and CDR2 YFSETQ come from the germline V gene. CDR3 loop: CASSLAQGNTEAFF. In DNA form, the CDR3 reads TGCGCCAGCAGCTTGGCCCAGGGGAACACTGAAGCTTTCTTT. Full variable domain (remainder filled in from reference TRBV5-1 and TRBJ1-1): KAGVTQTPRYLIKTRGQQVTLSCSPISGHRSVSWYQQTPGQGLQFLFEYFSETQRNKGNFPGRFSGRQFSNSRSEMNVSTLELGDSALYLCASSLAQGNTEAFFGQGTRLTVV.

This clone was observed a handful of times. The rearrangement joins TRBV5-1 to TRBJ1-1; D not resolved. CDR1 is SGHRS and CDR2 is YFSETQ in the germline V gene. Trimming took 0 bases from V and 5 from J, leaving 11 bases between them. The CDR3 runs to 14 residues. CDR3 bases: TGCGCCAGCAGCTTGGACCCCTCCGGGACTGAAGCTTTCTTT. It specifies CASSLDPSGTEAFF.

The chain uses TRBV7-2 and TRBJ2-3, with D possibly matching TRBD1 (5 bases). The CDR3 loop spans 15 amino acids. V gave up 5 bases and J gave up 0 bases, with 12 bases separating them. CDR1 and CDR2 (germline): SGHTA, FQGNSA. DNA of the CDR3: TGTGCCAGCAGCATCCAGGGTACTAGCACAGATACGCAGTATTTT. It yields the protein CASSIQGTSTDTQYF. Combining the CDR3 with reference TRBV7-2 and TRBJ2-3 gives the whole variable domain GAGVSQSPSNKVTEKGKDVELRCDPISGHTALYWYRQSLGQGLEFLIYFQGNSAPDKSGLPSDRFSAERTGGSVSTLTIQRTQQEDSAVYLCASSIQGTSTDTQYFGPGTRLTVL.

CDR3 sequence reads: CASSPLYTGELFF. In nucleotides, the CDR3 is TGTGCCAGCAGCCCCCTATACACCGGGGAGCTGTTTTTT. The chain recombines TRBV11-2 with TRBJ2-2; the D is unclear. Deletions cut 5 bases from V and 3 bases from J, with 7 bases between. The CDR3 is 13 amino acids. The V gene's germline CDR1 is SGHAT and CDR2 FQNNGV.

This sequence joins TRBV27 and TRBJ1-5, with TRBD1 matching over 8 bases. The CDR3 length is 14 residues. Looked up from germline, CDR1 is MNHEY and CDR2 is SMNVEV (reference sequence). Trimming took 6 bases from V and 6 from J; bases not matched to a gene: 7. CDR3 in amino acids: CASRLQGAGQPQHF. The CDR3 DNA is TGTGCCAGCAGACTTCAGGGGGCGGGTCAGCCCCAGCATTTT.

The V and J genes are TRBV19 and TRBJ2-7; D remains unclear. Trimming cost V 7 bases and J 9 bases, with 13 bases left between them. The V gene's germline CDR1 is LNHDA and CDR2 SQIVND (reference sequence). The CDR3 covers 11 residues. The CDR3 spells CASTRFLGQYF. In DNA form, the CDR3 reads TGTGCCAGTACCCGGTTTCTCGGGCAGTACTTC.